A selection of T cell receptor beta chains follows, all from one sample in a study of blood T cell repertoires in COVID-19. Produced via immunoSEQ multiplex PCR; TCRdb's table is partial and in-frame only. Of 120,000 to 150,000 clones listed, more than 70% are singletons. Sequencing was carried out using peripheral blood. These TCRs come from a woman aged 60-75 years with acute or convalescent COVID-19. Each CDR3 is given with its conserved first and last residue. D genes are given only for firm matches. Only part of the rows carry a size: once, few, many, or a class if the clone is expanded.

>TRBV28|.|.|TRBJ1-3
TGTGCCAGCAGTTTACGGAGAGGGTCTGGAAACACCATATATTTT
CASSLRRGSGNTIYF
>TRBV5-1|TRBD1|.|TRBJ2-2
TGCGCCACCAAGGGGGACAGGGAAGTAGGCACCGGGGAGCTGTTTTTT
CATKGDREVGTGELFF
>TRBV5-1|.|.|TRBJ1-1
TGCGCCAGCAGCTTGGATTCGACCGGGACACCGGAAGCTTTCTTT
CASSLDSTGTPEAFF
>TRBV6-6|TRBD2|.|TRBJ2-2
TGTGCCAGCAGGATAAGCGGGGAGCGTACCGGGGAGCTGTTTTTT
CASRISGERTGELFF
>TRBV6-4|TRBD2|many|TRBJ2-1
TGTGCCAGCAGTGACCGGCTAGCGGGGGGAGATGAGCAGTTCTTC
CASSDRLAGGDEQFF
>TRBV14|.|.|TRBJ2-1
TGTGCCAGCAGCCAAGATACGCTCCTCGGAGACAATGAGCAGTTCTTC
CASSQDTLLGDNEQFF
>TRBV19|.|once|TRBJ1-2
TGTGCCAGTAGCTCAACGGGAGGGCATGGCTACACCTTC
CASSSTGGHGYTF
>TRBV9|TRBD1|.|TRBJ1-2
TGTGCCAGCAGCGCCGGACAGGGGGGGGACTATGGCTACACCTTC
CASSAGQGGDYGYTF
>TRBV11-2|.|few|TRBJ2-1
TGTGCCAGCAGCTCCCGACTAGTTCGGGACAATGAGCAGTTCTTC
CASSSRLVRDNEQFF
>TRBV7-2|TRBD1|.|TRBJ2-7
TGTGCCAGCAGCCAAAGGGACAGGGTCTACGAGCAGTACTTC
CASSQRDRVYEQYF
>TRBV27|.|once|TRBJ2-7
TGTGCCAGCAGCTCCCCCCCCGAGCAGTACTTC
CASSSPPEQYF
>TRBV27|.|.|TRBJ2-5
TGTGCCAGCAGTCCAACAGGGTGGGAGACCCAGTACTTC
CASSPTGWETQYF
>TRBV7-9|.|.|TRBJ1-5
TGTGCCAGCAGCCCGGGGGGGGCGAATAGCAATCAGCCCCAGCATTTT
CASSPGGANSNQPQHF
>TRBV5-1|TRBD2|.|TRBJ2-1
TGCGCCAGCAGCCCGAGAGGGACTAGCGGGGGGTTCTCCTACAATGAGCAGTTCTTC
CASSPRGTSGGFSYNEQFF
>TRBV27|TRBD2|.|TRBJ2-5
TGTGCCAGCAGTTTTTTGGCGGGGGGGCCGGGAGAGACCCAGTACTTC
CASSFLAGGPGETQYF
>TRBV5-6|TRBD2|.|TRBJ2-1
TGTGCCAGCAGCATCCTTAGCGGGGGGGCCAACGGTGAGCAGTTCTTC
CASSILSGGANGEQFF
>TRBV6-5|.|.|TRBJ1-2
TGTGCCAGCAGTTACCACAGGGACGGGTATGGCTACACCTTC
CASSYHRDGYGYTF
>TRBV28|.|.|TRBJ2-7
TGTGCCAGCAGTGGACAGACCTACGAGCAGTACTTC
CASSGQTYEQYF
>TRBV19|.|.|TRBJ1-4
TGTGCCAGTAGTATCGGGACGACAGGTCTGATCGGTGAAAAACTGTTTTTT
CASSIGTTGLIGEKLFF
>TRBV5-6|.|.|TRBJ1-1
TGTGCCAGTAATAGGGGCGGGATAGCAGGCACTGAAGCTTTCTTT
CASNRGGIAGTEAFF
>TRBV20-1|TRBD1|.|TRBJ2-2
TGCAGTGCAAGTGGGACAGCGAACACCGGGGAGCTGTTTTTT
CSASGTANTGELFF
>TRBV21-1|.|.|TRBJ2-3
TGTGCCAGCAGCAACGGACCCCTGGGACTAGCGGGGTTCTTATCCACAGATACGCAGTATTTT
CASSNGPLGLAGFLSTDTQYF
>TRBV29-1|.|.|TRBJ1-1
TGCAGCGTTGTGCTTGCCAGTGAAGCTTTCTTT
CSVVLASEAFF
>TRBV20-1|.|.|TRBJ2-5
TGCAGTGCCGGGCAAGAGACCCAGTACTTC
CSAGQETQYF
>TRBV25-1|.|once|TRBJ2-1
TGTGCCAGCATGAGAGGGATTGAGCAGTTCTTC
CASMRGIEQFF
>TRBV27|.|.|TRBJ1-6
TGTGCCAGCAGTTTTCGGCAGCGGGCCTCACCCCTCCACTTT
CASSFRQRASPLHF
>TRBV19|TRBD1|.|TRBJ2-3
TGTGCCAGTAGTATAGAGGTGGGACAGGGGTGGACAGATACGCAGTATTTT
CASSIEVGQGWTDTQYF
>TRBV21-1|.|.|TRBJ1-3
TGTGCCAGCAGCTCCCCGGGTTGCTCTGGAAACACCATATATTTT
CASSSPGCSGNTIYF
>TRBV27|.|.|TRBJ1-1
TGTGCCAGCGCTCCGGGGACTCGGAACACTGAAGCTTTCTTT
CASAPGTRNTEAFF
>TRBV29-1|TRBD1|.|TRBJ1-2
TGCAGCGTTGAATCACAGGGGGAGGGGTTTTATGGCTACACCTTC
CSVESQGEGFYGYTF
>TRBV30|.|.|TRBJ2-5
TGTGCCTGGAGTGTGGGGGGTAGCCAAGAGACCCAGTACTTC
CAWSVGGSQETQYF
>TRBV7-8|TRBD2|.|TRBJ2-1
TGTGCCAGCAGCGGAACGGGACTAGCGGGGGGTTCATACAATGAGCAGTTCTTC
CASSGTGLAGGSYNEQFF
>TRBV6-5|.|.|TRBJ2-5
TGTGCCAGCAGTCCCGCGGGGTGGGGCCAAGAGACCCAGTACTTC
CASSPAGWGQETQYF
>TRBV30|TRBD1|.|TRBJ1-1
TGTGCCTGGAGTGTCCCGTGGACAGGGTCAACTTCCACTGAAGCTTTCTTT
CAWSVPWTGSTSTEAFF
>TRBV10-3|TRBD2|once|TRBJ2-2
TGTGCCATCAGTGACTACAGCGGGGGCGTCACCGGGGAGCTGTTTTTT
CAISDYSGGVTGELFF
>TRBV4-1|.|.|TRBJ1-1
TGCGCCAGCAGCCAAAGCGATATAGGAAACACTGAAGCTTTCTTT
CASSQSDIGNTEAFF
>TRBV10-2|.|.|TRBJ2-1
TGCGCCAGCAGTGATCCCCCGGGGGGCCACAATGAGCAGTTCTTC
CASSDPPGGHNEQFF
>TRBV10-2|.|.|TRBJ2-3
TGCGCCAGCAAACAGGGACGACAGGTAGATACGCAGTATTTT
CASKQGRQVDTQYF
>TRBV12-2|.|.|TRBJ1-2
TGTGCAAGTCGCTTAAAGCGGACAGTCCTGGGAGGCTACACCTTC
CASRLKRTVLGGYTF
>TRBV28|TRBD1|.|TRBJ2-4
TGTGCCAGCAGTAGGCGCACCGGGACAGGGGGCAAAAACATTCAGTACTTC
CASSRRTGTGGKNIQYF
>TRBV6-5|.|.|TRBJ1-2
TGTGCCAGCACCAAACACGGGTCCTATGGCTACACCTTC
CASTKHGSYGYTF
>TRBV11-2|.|.|TRBJ1-2
TGTGCCAGCAGCTTCGACAGGTCAAACTATGGCTACACCTTC
CASSFDRSNYGYTF
>TRBV2|TRBD1|once|TRBJ1-2
TGTGCCAGCAGTCCCTCGGGGTACAGGGGTAATGGCTACACCTTC
CASSPSGYRGNGYTF
>TRBV28|.|.|TRBJ1-2
TGTGCCAGCAGTTTATCAGGGGACTATGGCTACACCTTC
CASSLSGDYGYTF
>TRBV9|.|.|TRBJ2-1
TGTGCCAGCAGCGTGGAGGGCATCGACAATGAGCAGTTCTTC
CASSVEGIDNEQFF
>TRBV6-5|TRBD2|.|TRBJ2-7
TGTGCCAGCCGGGTCCGGGGGGGTTCCTACGAGCAGTACTTC
CASRVRGGSYEQYF
>TRBV5-4|TRBD2|.|TRBJ2-1
TGTGCCAGCAGCTTGCTAGCGGGGGATGAGCAGTTCTTC
CASSLLAGDEQFF
>TRBV5-8|TRBD2|.|TRBJ2-3
TGTGCCAGCAGCTTGGCTTGGCGGGGGGGTTCGCAGTATTTT
CASSLAWRGGSQYF